This T cell receptor beta chain derives from a study of shared clonotypes between healthy human individuals. Study-level results: The genetic and exposure-history diversity represented was limited by few donors.

CD8 memory cells included CD45RO+ cells plus CCR7-negative CD45RA+ TemRA cells. A note on this clone: The antigen is not known.

Researchers ran the assay at a deep level. It was around 220 ng DNA, 28,000 or so T cell genomes, that sorted-subset replicate PCRs used. Sequencing was performed with immunoSEQ multiplex PCR; in TCRdb, only in-frame clones are kept and a portion is missing. The sample comprises roughly 300,000 clones, around 86% of which are singletons, and 15% to 20% rests with the top ten. The origin of this receptor is a young man in good health. The material sequenced was memory CD8+ T cells sorted from blood. Subset given: CD45RO+ cells pooled with CCR7-negative TemRA cells.

CDR3 amino acids: CASSEDFSGGYNEQFF. CDR3 nucleotide sequence: TGCGCCAGCAGCGAAGATTTTAGCGGGGGCTACAATGAGCAGTTCTTC. The genes are TRBV5-1 and TRBJ2-1; 9 positions match TRBD2. After removal of 4 bases from V and 3 bases from J, the junction contained 8 bases not matched to a gene. This CDR3 is 16 amino acids long. Germline V gene lookup returns CDR1 SGHRS and CDR2 YFSETQ. Complete variable domain (other parts from reference TRBV5-1 and TRBJ2-1): KAGVTQTPRYLIKTRGQQVTLSCSPISGHRSVSWYQQTPGQGLQFLFEYFSETQRNKGNFPGRFSGRQFSNSRSEMNVSTLELGDSALYLCASSEDFSGGYNEQFFGPGTRLTVL.